This T cell receptor (beta chain) emerged from a study of T cells after yellow fever vaccination. The study's findings and limits: Weaker, the secondary response had a peak occurring faster, on day 5 versus 15. Abundant bulk-derived clonotypes could contaminate FACS-sorted repertoires.

This clonotype was recorded at least ten times. Antigen specificity is unknown. Template switching with 5'RACE generated the TCR cDNA and added a universal primer site and UMIs. One entry per CDR3 protein results from TCRdb running MiXCR on the 5' RACE reads. In the table there are about 340,000 distinct CDR3 sequences, approximately 4% of which are singletons. The sequence was collected from a man aged 18 to 30 who received the YFV17D yellow fever vaccine. The sample here was PBMCs, taken 5 days after the yellow fever booster vaccination.

CDR3 loop: CASSISGGAYNEQFF. The CDR3 DNA reads as TGTGCCAGCAGCATAAGCGGGGGGGCCTACAATGAGCAGTTCTTC. The chain uses TRBV7-2 and TRBJ2-1; TRBD2 agrees at 10 bases. V shed 5 bases, J shed 2 bases, and the junction held 3 bases outside the gene matches. The CDR3 is made up of 15 amino acids. Germline V CDR1 and CDR2: SGHTA, FQGNSA.